This TCR beta chain was identified during a study of immune evolution from preneoplasia to lung adenocarcinoma. Deletions cut 5 bases from V and 2 bases from J, with 14 bases between. The CDR3 covers 14 residues. Germline V CDR1 and CDR2: SGHTS, YDEGEE. The data were produced by immunoSEQ multiplex PCR, yet TCRdb's version contains in-frame clones alone and is incomplete. Found here are about 41,000 clones, over 75% of them singletons; the top ten hold less than 6%. Input material: FFPE invasive lung adenocarcinoma tissue. The chain is built from TRBV5-8 and TRBJ2-7; D uncertain. The sequence came from a person between 60 and 70 years old with lung adenocarcinoma. DNA for the CDR3: TGTGCCAGCAGTGTTTTGTCCCAGACCTACGAGCAGTACTTC. It specifies CASSVLSQTYEQYF.